The TCR beta chain under discussion was sequenced for a study of cytomegalovirus exposure and HLA in healthy donors. Study details: Unique TCRs from HLA-typed donors, 85 million to 100 million of them, were held in an early data release.

For this clone: At one of its ends the junction is not consistent with the germline gene, which may arise from a read error.

Vbeta (60) and Jbeta (13) primers were used in the PCR. TCRdb's copy holds only in-frame clones and misses some; the assay was immunoSEQ multiplex PCR. The table has more than 45,000 clones, around three quarters seen once. Per the germline V gene, CDR1 is SGHVS and CDR2 is FQNEAQ. This CDR3 comprises 13 residues. The chain links TRBV7-8 to TRBJ2-7; 7 bases are a match to TRBD2. The sequence was obtained from a woman aged 55-70 years in good health and CMV-seropositive. Sequencing was performed on PBMCs. CDR3 in DNA: TGTGCCAGCAGCTTAGGGGAGGGCTACGGGCAGTACTTC. Its translation is CASSLGEGYGQYF.